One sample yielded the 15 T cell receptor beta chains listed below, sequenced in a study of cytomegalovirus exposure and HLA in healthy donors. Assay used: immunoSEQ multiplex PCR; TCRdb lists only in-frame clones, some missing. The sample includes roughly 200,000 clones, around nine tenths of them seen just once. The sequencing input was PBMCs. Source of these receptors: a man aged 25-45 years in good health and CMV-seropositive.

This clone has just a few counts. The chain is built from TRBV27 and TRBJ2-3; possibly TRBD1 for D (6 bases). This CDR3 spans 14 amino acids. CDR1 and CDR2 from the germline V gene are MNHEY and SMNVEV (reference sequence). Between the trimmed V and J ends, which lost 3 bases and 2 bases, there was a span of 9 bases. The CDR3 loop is CASSFRTATDTQYF. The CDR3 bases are TGTGCCAGCAGTTTCAGGACAGCCACAGATACGCAGTATTTT.

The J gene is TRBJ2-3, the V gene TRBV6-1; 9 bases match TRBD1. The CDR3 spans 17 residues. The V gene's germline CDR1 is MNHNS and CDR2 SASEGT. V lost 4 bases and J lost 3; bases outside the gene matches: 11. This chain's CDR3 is CASSGWTGVSPTDTQYF. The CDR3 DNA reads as TGTGCCAGCAGTGGGTGGACAGGGGTAAGTCCAACAGATACGCAGTATTTT.

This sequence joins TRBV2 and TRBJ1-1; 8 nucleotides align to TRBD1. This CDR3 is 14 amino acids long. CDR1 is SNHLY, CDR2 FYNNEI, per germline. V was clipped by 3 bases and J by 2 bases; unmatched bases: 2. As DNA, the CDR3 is TGTGCCAGCAGTGACAGGGGGCTTAACACTGAAGCTTTCTTT. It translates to CASSDRGLNTEAFF.

The CDR3 loop is CASSFDRRSYNEQFF. The CDR3 region has the DNA TGTGCCAGCAGCTTCGACAGAAGGTCCTACAATGAGCAGTTCTTC. The chain links TRBV9 to TRBJ2-1; perhaps TRBD1 as D (5 bases). Germline lookup yields CDR1 SGDLS and CDR2 YYNGEE. There are 15 residues in the CDR3. V was cut by 4 bases and J by 1 base, with 12 bases left in between. Looking up the rest from reference TRBV9 and TRBJ2-1 gives the full variable domain: DSGVTQTPKHLITATGQRVTLRCSPRSGDLSVYWYQQSLDQGLQFLIQYYNGEERAKGNILERFSAQQFPDLHSELNLSSLELGDSALYFCASSFDRRSYNEQFFGPGTRLTVL.

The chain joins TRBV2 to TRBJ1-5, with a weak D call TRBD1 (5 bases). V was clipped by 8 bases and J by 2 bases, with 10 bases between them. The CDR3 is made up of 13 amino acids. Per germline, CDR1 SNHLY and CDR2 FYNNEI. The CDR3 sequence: CASGGGGNQPQHF. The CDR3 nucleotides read TGTGCCAGCGGAGGAGGGGGCAATCAGCCCCAGCATTTT.

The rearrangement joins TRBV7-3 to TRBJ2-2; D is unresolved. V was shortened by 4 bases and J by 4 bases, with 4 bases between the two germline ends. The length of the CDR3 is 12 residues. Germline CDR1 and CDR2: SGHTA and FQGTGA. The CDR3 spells CASSSSTGELFF. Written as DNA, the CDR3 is TGTGCCAGCAGCTCGAGCACCGGGGAGCTGTTTTTT.

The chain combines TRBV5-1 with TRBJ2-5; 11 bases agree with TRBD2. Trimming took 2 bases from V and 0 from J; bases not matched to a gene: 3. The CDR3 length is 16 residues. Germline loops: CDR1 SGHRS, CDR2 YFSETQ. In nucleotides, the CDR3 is TGCGCCAGCAGCTTTTTGACTAGCGGGGACCAAGAGACCCAGTACTTC. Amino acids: CASSFLTSGDQETQYF.

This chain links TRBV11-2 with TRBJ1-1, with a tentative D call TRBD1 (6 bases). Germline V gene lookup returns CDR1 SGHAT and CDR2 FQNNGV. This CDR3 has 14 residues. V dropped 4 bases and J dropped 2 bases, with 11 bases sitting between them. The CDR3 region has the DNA TGTGCCAGCAGCTGGGGGGCGGGAAACACTGAAGCTTTCTTT. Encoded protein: CASSWGAGNTEAFF.

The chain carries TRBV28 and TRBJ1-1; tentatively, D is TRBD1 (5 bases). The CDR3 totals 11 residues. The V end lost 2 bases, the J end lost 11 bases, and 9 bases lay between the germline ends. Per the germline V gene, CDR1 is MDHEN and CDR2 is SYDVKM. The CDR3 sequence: CASSLGTGAFF. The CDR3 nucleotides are TGTGCCAGCAGTTTAGGGACCGGGGCTTTCTTT.

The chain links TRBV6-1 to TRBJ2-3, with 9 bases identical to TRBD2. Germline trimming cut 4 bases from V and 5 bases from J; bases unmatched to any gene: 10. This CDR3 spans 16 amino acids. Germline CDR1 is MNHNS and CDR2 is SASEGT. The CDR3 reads CASSGRERGEGDTQYF. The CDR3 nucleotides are TGTGCCAGCAGTGGCCGGGAGCGGGGGGAGGGAGATACGCAGTATTTT.

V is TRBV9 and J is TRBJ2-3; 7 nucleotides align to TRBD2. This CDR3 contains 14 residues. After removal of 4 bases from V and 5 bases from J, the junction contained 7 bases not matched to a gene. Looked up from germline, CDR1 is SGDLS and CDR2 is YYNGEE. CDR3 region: CASSWTRVGDTQYF. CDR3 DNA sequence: TGTGCCAGCAGCTGGACTAGAGTGGGAGATACGCAGTATTTT.

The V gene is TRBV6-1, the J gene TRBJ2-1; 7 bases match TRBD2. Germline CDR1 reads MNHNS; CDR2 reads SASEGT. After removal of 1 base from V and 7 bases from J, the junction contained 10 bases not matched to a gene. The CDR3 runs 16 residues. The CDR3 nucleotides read TGTGCCAGCAGTGAAGGTCGGGGGGTTGGCGGGAATGAGCAGTTCTTC. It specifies CASSEGRGVGGNEQFF.

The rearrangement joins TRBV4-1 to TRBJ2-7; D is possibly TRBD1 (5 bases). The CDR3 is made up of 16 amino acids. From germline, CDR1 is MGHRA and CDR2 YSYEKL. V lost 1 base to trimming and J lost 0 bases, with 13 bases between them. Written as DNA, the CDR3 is TGCGCCAGCAGCCAAGCGCGACAGCTGAGCTCCTACGAGCAGTACTTC. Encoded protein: CASSQARQLSSYEQYF.

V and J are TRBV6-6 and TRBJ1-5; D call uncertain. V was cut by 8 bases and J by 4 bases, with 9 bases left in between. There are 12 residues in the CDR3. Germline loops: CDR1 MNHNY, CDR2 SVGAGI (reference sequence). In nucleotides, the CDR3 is TGTGCCAGCCTCGAAGCTAATCAGCCCCAGCATTTT. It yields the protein CASLEANQPQHF.

The CDR3 protein is CAIRLTGDNEQFF. In nucleotides, the CDR3 is TGTGCCATCAGACTTACAGGGGACAATGAGCAGTTCTTC. This chain uses TRBV10-3 with TRBJ2-1, with TRBD1 matching 7 bases. Per germline, CDR1 ENHRY and CDR2 SYGVKD. The CDR3 is 13 residues long. Trimming took 6 bases from V and 5 from J; bases not matched to a gene: 4.